A single sample is the source of the 28 T cell receptor beta chains below, sequenced in a study of CD4+ T cells in melanoma. Measured with immunoSEQ multiplex PCR; TCRdb has only the in-frame clones, and not every one. The table lists 6,800 or so clones, about 56% of them singletons, with roughly a sixth in the top ten. The sequencing sample was made of cells from a culture (not recorded whether cultured in vitro). The receptors shown here come from a human donor with melanoma.

V is TRBV5-1 and J is TRBJ2-1, with D perhaps TRBD1 (5 bases). CDR3 length: 13 amino acids. Germline CDR1 and CDR2: SGHRS and YFSETQ. With 6 bases removed from V and 6 bases from J, the gap between germline ends came to 13 bases. CDR3 bases: TGCGCCAGCAAGCAGGGAATATCCAATGAGCAGTTCTTC. Residues: CASKQGISNEQFF.

This clone came up a few times. The V call is TRBV10-3, the J call TRBJ2-7; 9 nucleotides match TRBD2. The CDR3 has 14 residues. CDR1 and CDR2 from the germline V gene are ENHRY and SYGVKD. Losses at the gene ends were 6 bases for V and 6 bases for J; bases not matched to a gene: 9. Here the CDR3 reads CAIRGLAGLAEQYF. CDR3 coding DNA: TGTGCCATCAGGGGACTAGCCGGGCTGGCCGAGCAGTACTTC.

The gene calls are TRBV2 and TRBJ2-1; 7 bases agree with TRBD2. Trimming cost V 4 bases and J 6 bases; bases outside gene matches: 3. Germline V lookup: CDR1 SNHLY, CDR2 FYNNEI. The CDR3 sequence is 13 residues long. The CDR3 spells CASSGTRSNEQFF. CDR3 DNA: TGTGCCAGCAGTGGGACTAGGTCCAATGAGCAGTTCTTC.

The V call is TRBV7-2, the J call TRBJ1-1; TRBD1 might be the D (5 bases). The CDR3 is 13 residues long. Between the trimmed V and J ends, which lost 7 bases and 7 bases, there was a span of 16 bases. Germline CDR1 SGHTA, CDR2 FQGNSA. CDR3 sequence (DNA): TGTGCCAGCAACCCTTGGGGCGAAGGTGAAGCTTTCTTT. It codes for CASNPWGEGEAFF.

The V call is TRBV30, the J call TRBJ2-7; 14 nucleotides align to TRBD2. Germline loops: CDR1 GTSNPN, CDR2 SVGIG (reference sequence). The CDR3 has 14 amino acids. Trimming at V came to 3 bases and at J to 3 bases, leaving 1 base not matched to a gene. CDR3 nucleotides: TGTGCCTGGAGGGGGACTAGCGGGGGCTACGAGCAGTACTTC. Translation gives CAWRGTSGGYEQYF.

J is TRBJ2-3 and V is TRBV6-1; 8 bases line up with TRBD2. CDR3 length equals 15 residues. Germline V gene lookup returns CDR1 MNHNS and CDR2 SASEGT. V was clipped by 6 bases and J by 0 bases; unmatched bases: 5. CDR3 sequence: CASRLLAVSTDTQYF. The CDR3 coding sequence is TGTGCCAGCAGATTACTAGCGGTCAGCACAGATACGCAGTATTTT.

The rearrangement joins TRBV5-1 to TRBJ1-1; 10 bases line up with TRBD1. After removal of 0 bases from V and 10 bases from J, the junction contained 9 bases not matched to a gene. The germline CDR1 and CDR2 sequences are SGHRS and YFSETQ. This CDR3 is built from 15 residues. The CDR3 reads CASSLALGQGGPAFF. In nucleotides, the CDR3 is TGCGCCAGCAGCTTGGCCCTTGGACAGGGGGGCCCAGCTTTCTTT.

CDR3 residues: CASSLVTTDTQYF. CDR3 in DNA: TGTGCCAGCAGCTTAGTGACGACAGATACGCAGTATTTT. The chain employs TRBV7-3 and TRBJ2-3; D is uncertain. CDR1 is SGHTA, CDR2 FQGTGA, per germline. The CDR3 has 13 amino acids. V lost 2 bases and J 3 bases, leaving 6 bases between the germline ends.

J is TRBJ1-1 and V is TRBV7-9; TRBD1 is a possible D gene (5 bases). V lost 1 base, J lost 5 bases, and 17 bases lay in between. This CDR3 is built from 16 residues. CDR1 and CDR2 from the germline V gene are SEHNR and FQNEAQ (reference sequence). The CDR3 DNA sequence: TGTGCCAGCAGCTTAGGACTCGGGGGGGAGAAGACTGAAGCTTTCTTT. Residues: CASSLGLGGEKTEAFF.

The rearrangement uses TRBV5-1 and TRBJ2-6; a possible D gene is TRBD1 (5 bases). Looked up from germline, CDR1 is SGHRS and CDR2 is YFSETQ. This CDR3 spans 18 amino acids. Trimming pared 4 bases from V and 0 bases from J, leaving 17 bases between. CDR3 in DNA: TGCGCCAGCAGCCCGGGTGGGGCGCGTCGCTCTGGGGCCAACGTCCTGACTTTC. This translates into CASSPGGARRSGANVLTF. The full variable domain, with the rest looked up from reference TRBV5-1 and TRBJ2-6, is KAGVTQTPRYLIKTRGQQVTLSCSPISGHRSVSWYQQTPGQGLQFLFEYFSETQRNKGNFPGRFSGRQFSNSRSEMNVSTLELGDSALYLCASSPGGARRSGANVLTFGAGSRLTVL.

The chain recombines TRBV19 with TRBJ1-2; D gene ambiguous. In germline, CDR1 is LNHDA, CDR2 SQIVND (reference sequence). Trimming took off 3 bases at V and 5 bases at J, with 10 bases between the two ends. The CDR3 length is 13 residues. DNA for the CDR3: TGTGCCAGTAGTATGCCTCCCCGTTATGGCTACACCTTC. It yields the protein CASSMPPRYGYTF.

V and J are TRBV5-4 and TRBJ2-5; 7 nucleotides line up with TRBD1. Losses at the gene ends were 3 bases for V and 7 bases for J; bases not matched to a gene: 12. CDR1 and CDR2 (germline): SGHNT, YYREEE (reference sequence). This CDR3 comprises 15 residues. The CDR3 spells CASSSWDRREGTQYF. In DNA, the CDR3 is TGTGCCAGCAGCTCTTGGGACAGAAGAGAAGGGACCCAGTACTTC.

This clone was seen only a few times. The chain recombines TRBV19 with TRBJ2-6; TRBD1 matches 8 bases. The CDR3 extends over 15 amino acids. J was trimmed by 2 bases and V by 4 bases; bases with no gene match: 1. CDR1 is LNHDA and CDR2 is SQIVND in the germline V gene (reference sequence). This CDR3 reads CASSTTGAGANVLTF. In nucleotides, the CDR3 is TGTGCCAGTAGTACGACAGGGGCTGGGGCCAACGTCCTGACTTTC.

The CDR3 region has the DNA TGTGCCAGCAGTGAACGGGGCTCCTACGAGCAGTACTTC. Its translation is CASSERGSYEQYF. This chain connects TRBV2 to TRBJ2-7, with a tentative D call TRBD2 (5 bases). The CDR3 totals 13 residues. V was cut by 2 bases and J by 0 bases, with 5 bases left in between. CDR1 SNHLY and CDR2 FYNNEI come from the germline V gene.

The chain carries TRBV7-9 and TRBJ2-1; 9 bases fit TRBD1. The trim removed 7 bases at V and 3 bases at J, leaving 4 bases unmatched. The V gene's germline CDR1 is SEHNR and CDR2 FQNEAQ (reference sequence). The CDR3 consists of 14 residues. The CDR3 sequence: CASTRTGVYNEQFF. As DNA, the CDR3 is TGTGCCAGCACCCGGACAGGGGTCTACAATGAGCAGTTCTTC.

This clone was observed once. The rearrangement uses TRBV11-2 and TRBJ2-7; D is perhaps TRBD1 (6 bases). Trimming removed 6 bases from V and 7 bases from J, with 19 bases in between. This CDR3 region has 14 residues. Germline V gene data show CDR1 as SGHAT and CDR2 as FQNNGV. The chain's CDR3 is CASRSISGVGEQYF. The CDR3 DNA sequence: TGTGCCAGCAGGTCAATTTCAGGGGTTGGTGAGCAGTACTTC.

The V call is TRBV6-5, the J call TRBJ1-1; weak D call: TRBD1 (6 bases). Trimming left V 2 bases short and J 3 bases short, with 10 bases between. From germline, CDR1 is MNHEY and CDR2 SVGAGI. CDR3 length: 14 amino acids. CDR3 in DNA: TGTGCCAGCAGTTACAGCCAGGGGTACACTGAAGCTTTCTTT. Residues: CASSYSQGYTEAFF.

The chain is built from TRBV14 and TRBJ2-1; D perhaps matches TRBD1 (6 bases). The V end lost 2 bases, the J end lost 3 bases, and 11 bases lay between the germline ends. CDR1 and CDR2 from the germline V gene are SGHDN and FVKESK. This CDR3 has 15 residues. CDR3 protein: CASSQIRGYYNEQFF. CDR3 DNA sequence: TGTGCCAGCAGCCAAATAAGGGGGTACTACAATGAGCAGTTCTTC. Drawing the rest from reference TRBV14 and TRBJ2-1, the complete variable domain is EAGVTQFPSHSVIEKGQTVTLRCDPISGHDNLYWYRRVMGKEIKFLLHFVKESKQDESGMPNNRFLAERTGGTYSTLKVQPAELEDSGVYFCASSQIRGYYNEQFFGPGTRLTVL.

V gene TRBV30 combines with J gene TRBJ2-2; D is perhaps TRBD1 (5 bases). This CDR3 contains 16 residues. Germline lookup yields CDR1 GTSNPN and CDR2 SVGIG (reference sequence). Trimming removed 2 bases at V and 1 base at J, with 14 bases between. CDR3 region: CAWSRKSTGNTGELFF. CDR3 sequence (DNA): TGTGCCTGGAGTAGGAAAAGTACAGGGAACACCGGGGAGCTGTTTTTT. Together with reference TRBV30 and TRBJ2-2, the CDR3 gives the full variable domain: SQTIHQWPATLVQPVGSPLSLECTVEGTSNPNLYWYRQAAGRGLQLLFYSVGIGQISSEVPQNLSASRPQDRQFILSSKKLLLSDSGFYLCAWSRKSTGNTGELFFGEGSRLTVL.

This chain connects TRBV19 to TRBJ1-3, with D possibly TRBD1 on 6 matching bases. Germline CDR1 and CDR2: LNHDA and SQIVND (reference sequence). The CDR3 has 17 residues. Trimming took off 9 bases at V and 0 bases at J, with 21 bases between the two ends. The CDR3 region has the DNA TGTGCCAGCCAAAACAGGGAAAAGGGAACCTCTGGAAACACCATATATTTT. This encodes CASQNREKGTSGNTIYF.

V gene TRBV6-1 combines with J gene TRBJ1-2, with D perhaps matching TRBD1 (6 bases). Trimming removed 6 bases from V and 3 bases from J, with 14 bases in between. The CDR3 totals 14 residues. Germline V CDR1 and CDR2: MNHNS, SASEGT. The CDR3 nucleotides are TGTGCCAGCAGGGGGGCAGGGCCAGACTATGGCTACACCTTC. It specifies CASRGAGPDYGYTF.

The chain couples TRBV6-5 to TRBJ2-2, with D unclear. The V and J ends lost 7 bases and 0 bases respectively, with 12 bases between them. The CDR3 runs to 15 residues. CDR1 and CDR2 (germline): MNHEY, SVGAGI. The CDR3 loop is CASKRGGPNTGELFF. The CDR3 bases are TGTGCCAGCAAGCGCGGCGGACCGAACACCGGGGAGCTGTTTTTT.

This clone was counted only a few times. The rearrangement joins TRBV9 to TRBJ1-1; TRBD1 might be the D (5 bases). CDR3 length: 13 amino acids. Germline V gene lookup returns CDR1 SGDLS and CDR2 YYNGEE. The ends were cut back, 1 base at V and 8 bases at J, with 12 bases in the middle. The CDR3 DNA reads as TGTGCCAGCAGCGTAACATTCCCAGGGGAAGCTTTCTTT. Translated: CASSVTFPGEAFF.

The chain employs TRBV2 and TRBJ1-6; 7 nucleotides match TRBD1. V trimming: 4 bases; J trimming: 7 bases; junction bases outside the gene matches: 7. Germline values: CDR1 SNHLY, CDR2 FYNNEI. This CDR3 is built from 15 residues. The CDR3 spells CASSGRGQRNSPLHF. CDR3 coding DNA: TGTGCCAGCAGTGGTAGGGGACAGAGAAATTCACCCCTCCACTTT.

This clone was counted between two and nine times. The rearrangement links TRBV6-6 to TRBJ1-1; 7 positions match TRBD1. The CDR3 loop spans 14 amino acids. CDR1 is MNHNY, CDR2 SVGAGI, per germline (reference sequence). Germline trimming cut 8 bases from V and 10 bases from J; bases unmatched to any gene: 16. CDR3 loop: CASAAGTAGRGAFF. Written as DNA, the CDR3 is TGTGCCAGCGCTGCAGGGACAGCCGGTCGAGGAGCTTTCTTT.

This clone is medium-sized. The chain couples TRBV10-2 to TRBJ1-2, with TRBD1 identical over 8 bases. This CDR3 has 13 amino acids. Germline V CDR1 and CDR2: WSHSY, SAAADI. With 6 bases clipped from V and 7 bases from J, the junction kept 7 bases outside the gene matches. The CDR3: CASSVDRASGYTF. Written as DNA, the CDR3 is TGCGCCAGCAGCGTGGACAGGGCTAGTGGCTACACCTTC.

The chain employs TRBV6-5 and TRBJ2-3; D unresolved. Germline loops: CDR1 MNHEY, CDR2 SVGAGI. This CDR3 is 15 amino acids long. CDR3 residues: CAASRGRRSTDTQYF. The CDR3 coding sequence is TGTGCAGCGAGTCGTGGACGGAGAAGCACAGATACGCAGTATTTT.

The rearrangement links TRBV5-1 to TRBJ2-5, with D perhaps matching TRBD1 (5 bases). The CDR3 runs to 15 residues. Trimming pared 4 bases from V and 2 bases from J, leaving 15 bases between. Per germline, CDR1 SGHRS and CDR2 YFSETQ. This CDR3 is CASSGQGTTQETQYF. The CDR3 DNA reads TGCGCCAGCAGCGGTCAGGGAACCACACAAGAGACCCAGTACTTC.